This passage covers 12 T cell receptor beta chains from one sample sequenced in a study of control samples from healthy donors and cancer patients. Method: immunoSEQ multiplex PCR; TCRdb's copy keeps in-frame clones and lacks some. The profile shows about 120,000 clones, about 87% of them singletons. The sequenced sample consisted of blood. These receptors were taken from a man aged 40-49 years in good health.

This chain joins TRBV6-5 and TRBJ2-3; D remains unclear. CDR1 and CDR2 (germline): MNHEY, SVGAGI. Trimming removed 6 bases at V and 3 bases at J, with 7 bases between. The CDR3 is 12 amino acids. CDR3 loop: CASRARTDTQYF. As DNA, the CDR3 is TGTGCCAGCAGGGCGCGGACAGATACGCAGTATTTT.

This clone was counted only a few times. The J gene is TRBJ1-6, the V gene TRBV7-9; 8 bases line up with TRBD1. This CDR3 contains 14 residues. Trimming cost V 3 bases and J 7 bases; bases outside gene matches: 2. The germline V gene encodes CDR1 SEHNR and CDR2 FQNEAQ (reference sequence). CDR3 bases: TGTGCCAGCAGCTTCGGACAGGGAAATTCACCCCTCCACTTT. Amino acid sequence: CASSFGQGNSPLHF. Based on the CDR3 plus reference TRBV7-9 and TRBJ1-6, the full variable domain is DTGVSQNPRHKITKRGQNVTFRCDPISEHNRLYWYRQTLGQGPEFLTYFQNEAQLEKSRLLSDRFSAERPKGSFSTLEIQRTEQGDSAMYLCASSFGQGNSPLHFGNGTRLTVT.

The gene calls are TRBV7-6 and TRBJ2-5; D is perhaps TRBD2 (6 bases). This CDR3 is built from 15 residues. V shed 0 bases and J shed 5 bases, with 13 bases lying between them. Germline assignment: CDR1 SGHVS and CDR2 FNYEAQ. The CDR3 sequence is CASSLAWGSGETQYF. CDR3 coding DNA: TGTGCCAGCAGCTTAGCGTGGGGTAGCGGCGAGACCCAGTACTTC.

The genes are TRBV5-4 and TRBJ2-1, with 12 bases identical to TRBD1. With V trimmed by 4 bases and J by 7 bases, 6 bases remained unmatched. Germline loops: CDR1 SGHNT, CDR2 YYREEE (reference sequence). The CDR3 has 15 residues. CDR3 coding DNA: TGTGCCAGCAGCCAGGGACAGGGGGCGGGAAATGAGCAGTTCTTC. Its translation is CASSQGQGAGNEQFF.

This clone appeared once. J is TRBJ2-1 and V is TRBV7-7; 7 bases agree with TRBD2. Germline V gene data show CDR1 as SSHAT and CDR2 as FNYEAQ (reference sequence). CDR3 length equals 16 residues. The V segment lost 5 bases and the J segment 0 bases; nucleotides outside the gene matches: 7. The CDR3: CASSPASGASYNEQFF. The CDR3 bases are TGTGCCAGCAGCCCGGCTAGCGGAGCCTCCTACAATGAGCAGTTCTTC.

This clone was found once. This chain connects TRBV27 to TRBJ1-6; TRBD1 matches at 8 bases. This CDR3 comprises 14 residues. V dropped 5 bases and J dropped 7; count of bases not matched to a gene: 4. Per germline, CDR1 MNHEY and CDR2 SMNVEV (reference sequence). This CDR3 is CASSVQGGNSPLHF. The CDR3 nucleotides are TGTGCCAGCAGTGTACAGGGGGGAAATTCACCCCTCCACTTT.

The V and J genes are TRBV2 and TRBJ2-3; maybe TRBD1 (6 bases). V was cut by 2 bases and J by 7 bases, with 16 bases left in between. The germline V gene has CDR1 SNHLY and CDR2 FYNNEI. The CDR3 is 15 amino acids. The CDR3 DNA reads TGTGCCAGCAGTGAACAGGGGCATGGTGGAAATACGCAGTATTTT. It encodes CASSEQGHGGNTQYF.

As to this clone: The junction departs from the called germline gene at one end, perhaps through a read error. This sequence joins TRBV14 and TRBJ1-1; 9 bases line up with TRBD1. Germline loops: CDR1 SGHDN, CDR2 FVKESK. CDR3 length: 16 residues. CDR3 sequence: CVSSRGTGTGTTEAFF. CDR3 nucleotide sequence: TGTGTCAGCAGCAGAGGCACCGGGACAGGGACCACTGAAGCTTTCTTT.

The CDR3 reads CATSDPGNILTGAENEQFF. DNA for the CDR3: TGTGCCACCAGTGATCCAGGAAACATTCTTACAGGGGCGGAAAATGAGCAGTTCTTC. The genes are TRBV24-1 and TRBJ2-1, with 7 nucleotides matching TRBD1. The CDR3 loop spans 19 amino acids. Trimming at V came to 3 bases and at J to 7 bases, leaving 20 bases not matched to a gene. CDR1 and CDR2 from the germline V gene are KGHDR and SFDVKD.

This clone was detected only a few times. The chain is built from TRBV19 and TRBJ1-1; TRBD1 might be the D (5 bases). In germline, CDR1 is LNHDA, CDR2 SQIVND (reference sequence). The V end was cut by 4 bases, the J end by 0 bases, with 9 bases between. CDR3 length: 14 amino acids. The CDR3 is CASSRGGLNTEAFF. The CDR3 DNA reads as TGTGCCAGTAGTAGGGGGGGACTGAACACTGAAGCTTTCTTT.

The CDR3 nucleotides read TGTGCCAGCAGTGAACGGGGTAGGTACGAGCAGTACTTC. As protein: CASSERGRYEQYF. The chain is built from TRBV6-1 and TRBJ2-7; TRBD2 might be the D (5 bases). The germline CDR1 and CDR2 sequences are MNHNS and SASEGT. The CDR3 contains 13 residues. V lost 2 bases, J lost 4 bases, and 9 bases lay in between.

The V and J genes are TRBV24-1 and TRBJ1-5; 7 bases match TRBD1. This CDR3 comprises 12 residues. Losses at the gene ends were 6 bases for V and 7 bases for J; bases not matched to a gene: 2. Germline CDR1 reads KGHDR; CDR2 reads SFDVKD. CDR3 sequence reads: CATSQGDQPQHF. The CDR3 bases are TGTGCCACCAGTCAGGGGGACCAGCCCCAGCATTTT.